This T cell receptor (beta chain) is drawn from a study of T cell changes during pregnancy in multiple sclerosis. CDR1 SGHKS and CDR2 YYEKEE come from the germline V gene (reference sequence). V dropped 4 bases and J dropped 1 base, with 8 bases sitting between them. CDR3 length: 13 residues. The table came from immunoSEQ multiplex PCR; TCRdb's copy has only in-frame clones and leaves some out. The table shows tens of thousands of clones, with more than 85% occurring only once. The specimen comprised CD4+ T cells from peripheral blood mononuclear cells, sampled after pregnancy. This sequence joins TRBV5-5 and TRBJ1-2; D perhaps matches TRBD1 (6 bases). This TCR was sampled from a female donor in good health, enrolled as a control in a pregnancy study. The CDR3 coding sequence is TGTGCCAGCAGCCCGGACAGTAACTATGGCTACACCTTC. Its translation: CASSPDSNYGYTF.